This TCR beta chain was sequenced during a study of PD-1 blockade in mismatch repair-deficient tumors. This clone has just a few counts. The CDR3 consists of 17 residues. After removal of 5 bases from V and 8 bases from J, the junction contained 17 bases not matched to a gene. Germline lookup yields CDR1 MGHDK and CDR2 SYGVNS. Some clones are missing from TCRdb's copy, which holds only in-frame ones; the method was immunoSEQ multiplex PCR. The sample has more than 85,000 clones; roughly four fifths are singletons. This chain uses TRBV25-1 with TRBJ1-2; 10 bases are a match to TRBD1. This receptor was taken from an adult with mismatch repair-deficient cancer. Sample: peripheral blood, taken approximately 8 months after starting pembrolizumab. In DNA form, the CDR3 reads TGTGCCAGCAGTTCCACCGGGACAGGGGCCACCATGCGGGGCTACACCTTC. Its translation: CASSSTGTGATMRGYTF.